Listed below are T cell receptor beta chains from one sample, sequenced in a study of OX40 agonist ivuxolimab in advanced cancers. The protocol was immunoSEQ multiplex PCR, while the TCRdb copy is restricted to in-frame clones and leaves out a portion. The sample lists 40,000 to 50,000 clones; 88% were seen once. The sequences come from CD4+ or CD8+ T cells sorted from blood, collected in a trial of the OX40 agonist ivuxolimab. The receptors derive from an adult with an advanced solid tumor such as melanoma, head and neck, liver or kidney cancer. Both conserved end residues are part of each CDR3. Fields, in order: D gene, J gene, V gene, clone size, CDR3 protein, CDR3 DNA. A D gene is named only where the DNA matches it firmly. Where a row states a size, it is once, few, many or the class of an expanded clone; other rows omit it.

>TRBD2|TRBJ2-2|TRBV6-5|.
CASSIAGGSTGELFF
TGTGCCAGCAGTATAGCGGGAGGAAGCACCGGGGAGCTGTTTTTT
>TRBD2|TRBJ2-7|TRBV10-3|.
CAIGTSGSWGDWEQYF
TGTGCCATCGGTACTAGCGGGAGTTGGGGTGATTGGGAGCAGTACTTC
>.|TRBJ1-1|TRBV19|.
CASSILGGGLTEAFF
TGTGCCAGTAGTATACTTGGGGGCGGGCTCACTGAAGCTTTCTTT
>.|TRBJ1-5|TRBV28|.
CASSSRALDQPQHF
TGTGCCAGCAGTTCCAGAGCCTTAGACCAGCCCCAGCATTTT
>.|TRBJ1-2|TRBV2|once
CASRDLANYGYTF
TGTGCCAGCAGAGATTTAGCTAACTATGGCTACACCTTC
>.|TRBJ2-2|TRBV2|.
CASDRLTGELFF
TGTGCCAGCGACCGGCTCACCGGGGAGCTGTTTTTT
>.|TRBJ2-2|TRBV5-1|.
CASRVPTNTGELFF
TGCGCCAGTCGGGTACCTACGAACACCGGGGAGCTGTTTTTT
>TRBD2|TRBJ2-2|TRBV11-3|.
CASSLGLSGSRTGELFF
TGTGCCAGCAGCTTAGGACTTAGCGGGAGTCGTACCGGGGAGCTGTTTTTT
>TRBD2|TRBJ2-7|TRBV5-4|.
CASSQSGMVDEQYF
TGTGCCAGCAGTCAAAGCGGGATGGTCGACGAGCAGTACTTC
>TRBD1|TRBJ2-2|TRBV30|.
CAWLTGYTGELFF
TGTGCCTGGCTGACAGGGTACACCGGGGAGCTGTTTTTT
>.|TRBJ2-7|TRBV5-1|.
CASSLGGPYEQYF
TGCGCCAGCAGCTTGGGGGGCCCCTACGAGCAGTACTTC
>TRBD1|TRBJ1-2|TRBV30|.
CAWSPGQVGGYTF
TGTGCCTGGAGCCCTGGACAGGTGGGGGGCTACACCTTC
>.|TRBJ1-1|TRBV14|.
CASSQDGRGITEAFF
TGTGCCAGCAGCCAAGATGGCCGGGGTATAACAGAAGCTTTCTTT
>TRBD2|TRBJ2-1|TRBV5-4|few
CASSPGTRGNEQFF
TGTGCCAGCAGCCCGGGGACTAGGGGCAATGAGCAGTTCTTC
>.|TRBJ2-2|TRBV7-7|.
CASSLEVRNRGGTGELFF
TGTGCTAGCAGCTTAGAAGTTCGAAACAGGGGGGGAACCGGGGAGCTGTTTTTT
>.|TRBJ2-1|TRBV11-1|.
CASSSRLRPNNEQFF
TGTGCCAGCAGCTCCCGTCTGCGGCCAAACAATGAGCAGTTCTTC
>TRBD1|TRBJ1-2|TRBV11-1|.
CASRSTVTGTNYGYTF
TGTGCCAGCCGGTCAACCGTGACAGGGACTAACTATGGCTACACCTTC
>.|TRBJ2-5|TRBV4-3|.
CASSQDTGKETQYF
TGCGCCAGCAGCCAAGATACGGGCAAAGAGACCCAGTACTTC
>TRBD2|TRBJ2-3|TRBV9|.
CASSVASVAGGGTDTQYF
TGTGCCAGCAGCGTAGCTTCGGTAGCGGGAGGCGGGACAGATACGCAGTATTTT
>TRBD2|TRBJ2-3|TRBV4-3|.
CASSRTSGRSDTQYF
TGCGCCAGCAGCCGGACTAGCGGGAGATCAGATACGCAGTATTTT
>.|TRBJ1-2|TRBV19|.
CASTQRGDGYTF
TGTGCCAGTACCCAGAGGGGGGACGGCTACACCTTC
>.|TRBJ2-3|TRBV30|.
CAWSVQASTDTQYF
TGTGCCTGGAGTGTACAGGCTAGCACAGATACGCAGTATTTT
>.|TRBJ2-2|TRBV7-9|.
CASSPPSNRYAGELFF
TGTGCCAGCAGCCCACCCTCCAACCGGTACGCCGGGGAGCTGTTTTTT
>TRBD2|TRBJ2-2|TRBV7-2|.
CASSPNSGSNTGELFF
TGTGCCAGCAGCCCGAACAGCGGGAGTAATACCGGGGAGCTGTTTTTT
>.|TRBJ1-2|TRBV7-8|.
CASSLGGARWNGYTF
TGTGCCAGCAGCTTAGGGGGGGCGCGTTGGAATGGCTACACCTTC
>.|TRBJ1-2|TRBV7-2|.
CASSPDRNYGYTF
TGTGCCAGCAGCCCCGACAGAAACTATGGCTACACCTTC
>TRBD1|TRBJ1-5|TRBV28|.
CASRQGGSQPNQPQHF
TGTGCCAGCAGACAAGGGGGCTCCCAACCAAATCAGCCCCAGCATTTT
>.|TRBJ2-1|TRBV4-3|once
CASSQSGEYEQFF
TGCGCCAGCAGCCAAAGTGGAGAGTATGAGCAGTTCTTC
>.|TRBJ2-1|TRBV4-1|.
CASSQLLAGNEQFF
TGCGCCAGCAGCCAATTACTAGCTGGCAATGAGCAGTTCTTC
>.|TRBJ2-1|TRBV11-3|.
CASSLGLGDEQFF
TGTGCCAGCAGCTTAGGGTTAGGCGATGAGCAGTTCTTC
>.|TRBJ2-5|TRBV4-2|.
CASSSRGGGGTETQYF
TGTGCCAGCAGCTCCCGGGGGGGAGGGGGCACAGAGACCCAGTACTTC
>.|TRBJ2-2|TRBV21-1|.
CASSPPPGARWLGGELFF
TGTGCCAGCAGCCCCCCCCCAGGGGCGCGATGGCTTGGCGGGGAGCTGTTTTTT
>TRBD2|TRBJ2-5|TRBV9|.
CASSVTGRGETQYF
TGTGCCAGCAGCGTAACCGGGAGGGGAGAGACCCAGTACTTC
>.|TRBJ2-2|TRBV14|.
CASSQVGFRSGNTGELFF
TGTGCCAGCAGCCAAGTAGGTTTCCGTAGTGGGAACACCGGGGAGCTGTTTTTT
>.|TRBJ1-1|TRBV6-5|.
CASSYSRGDGAFF
TGTGCCAGCAGTTACTCGAGAGGGGATGGAGCTTTCTTT
>.|TRBJ1-5|TRBV19|few
CASTELDVNQPQHF
TGTGCCAGTACCGAGTTGGACGTAAATCAGCCCCAGCATTTT
>.|TRBJ2-7|TRBV30|.
CAGSSSRTYYEQYF
TGTGCCGGCAGCTCGAGCCGCACGTACTACGAGCAGTACTTC
>TRBD1|TRBJ2-2|TRBV28|.
CASSPILGQGSTGELFF
TGTGCCAGCAGTCCGATTCTGGGACAGGGGAGCACCGGGGAGCTGTTTTTT
>.|TRBJ2-7|TRBV7-6|few
CASSSVVGGLEQYF
TGTGCCAGCAGCTCCGTGGTCGGAGGGCTCGAGCAGTACTTC
>TRBD1|TRBJ1-6|TRBV27|.
CASSRQGVHSPLHF
TGTGCCAGCAGTAGACAGGGGGTTCACTCACCCCTCCACTTT
>TRBD1|TRBJ1-5|TRBV6-6|.
CASSRSGTGTDQPQHF
TGTGCCAGCAGCAGGTCCGGGACAGGTACAGATCAGCCCCAGCATTTT